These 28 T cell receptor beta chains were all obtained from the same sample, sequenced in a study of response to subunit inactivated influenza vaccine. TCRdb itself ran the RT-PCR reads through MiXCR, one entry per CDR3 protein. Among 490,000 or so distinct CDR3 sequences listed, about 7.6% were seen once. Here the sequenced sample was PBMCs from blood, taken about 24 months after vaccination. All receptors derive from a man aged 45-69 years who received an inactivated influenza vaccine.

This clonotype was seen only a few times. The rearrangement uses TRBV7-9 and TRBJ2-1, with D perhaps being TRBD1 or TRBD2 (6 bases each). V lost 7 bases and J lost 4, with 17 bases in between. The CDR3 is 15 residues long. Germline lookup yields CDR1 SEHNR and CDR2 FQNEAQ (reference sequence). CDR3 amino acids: CASTPRGARYNEQFF. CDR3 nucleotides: TGTGCCAGCACCCCTAGGGGGGCGCGTTACAATGAGCAGTTCTTC.

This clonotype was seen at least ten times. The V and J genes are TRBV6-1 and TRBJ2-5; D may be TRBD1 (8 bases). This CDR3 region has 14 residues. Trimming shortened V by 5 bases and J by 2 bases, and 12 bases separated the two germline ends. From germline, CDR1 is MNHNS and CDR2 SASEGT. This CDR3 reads CASSTGGVQETQYF. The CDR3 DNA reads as TGTGCCAGCAGTACAGGGGGGGTTCAAGAGACCCAGTACTTC.

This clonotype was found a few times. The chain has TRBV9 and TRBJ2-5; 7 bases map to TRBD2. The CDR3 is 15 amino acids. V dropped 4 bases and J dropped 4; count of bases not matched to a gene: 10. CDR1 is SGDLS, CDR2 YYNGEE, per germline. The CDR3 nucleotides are TGTGCCAGCAGCCCCGAGTTGGCGGGAGTAGAGACCCAGTACTTC. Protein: CASSPELAGVETQYF.

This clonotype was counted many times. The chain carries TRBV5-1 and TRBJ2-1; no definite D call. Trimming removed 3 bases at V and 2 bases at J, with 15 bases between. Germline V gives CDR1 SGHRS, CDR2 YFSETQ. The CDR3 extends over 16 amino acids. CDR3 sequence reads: CASSWKGNNPYNEQFF. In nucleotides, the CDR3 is TGCGCCAGCAGCTGGAAAGGGAACAACCCCTACAATGAGCAGTTCTTC.

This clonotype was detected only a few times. The DNA of the CDR3 is TGTGCCAGCAGGAAGACGATAGGGACTAGCGGGATCCGGGAGACCCAGTACTTC. Translated: CASRKTIGTSGIRETQYF. The genes are TRBV6-2 or TRBV6-3 and TRBJ2-5, with TRBD2 matching over 13 bases. Trimming at V came to 6 bases and at J to 5 bases, leaving 15 bases not matched to a gene. The CDR3 totals 18 residues. CDR1 is MNHEY and CDR2 is SVGEGT in the germline V gene.

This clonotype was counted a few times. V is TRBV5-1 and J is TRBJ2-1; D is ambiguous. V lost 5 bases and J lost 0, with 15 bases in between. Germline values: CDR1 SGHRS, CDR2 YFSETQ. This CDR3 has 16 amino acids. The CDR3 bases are TGCGCCAGCAGACAGACATTTTCGAGCTCCTACAATGAGCAGTTCTTC. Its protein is CASRQTFSSSYNEQFF.

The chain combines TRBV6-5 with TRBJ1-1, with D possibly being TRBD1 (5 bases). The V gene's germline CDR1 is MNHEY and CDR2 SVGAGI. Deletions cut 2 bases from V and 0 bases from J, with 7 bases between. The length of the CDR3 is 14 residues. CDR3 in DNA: TGTGCCAGCAGTTACCTGGGGGTGAACACTGAAGCTTTCTTT. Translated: CASSYLGVNTEAFF.

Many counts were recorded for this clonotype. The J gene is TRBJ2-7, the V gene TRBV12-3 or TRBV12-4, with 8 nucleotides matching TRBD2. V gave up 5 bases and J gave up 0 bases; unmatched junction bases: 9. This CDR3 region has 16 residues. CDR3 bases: TGTGCCAGCAGTCTCCGACTAGCGCGAAGCTCCTACGAGCAGTACTTC. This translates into CASSLRLARSSYEQYF.

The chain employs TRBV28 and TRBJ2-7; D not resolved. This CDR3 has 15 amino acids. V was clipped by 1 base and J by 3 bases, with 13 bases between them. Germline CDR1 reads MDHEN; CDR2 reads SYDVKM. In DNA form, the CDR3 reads TGTGCCAGCAGTTTATCCGTGGGTTCGGTCTACGAGCAGTACTTC. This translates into CASSLSVGSVYEQYF. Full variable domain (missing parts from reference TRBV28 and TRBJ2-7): DVKVTQSSRYLVKRTGEKVFLECVQDMDHENMFWYRQDPGLGLRLIYFSYDVKMKEKGDIPEGYSVSREKKERFSLILESASTNQTSMYLCASSLSVGSVYEQYFGPGTRLTVT.

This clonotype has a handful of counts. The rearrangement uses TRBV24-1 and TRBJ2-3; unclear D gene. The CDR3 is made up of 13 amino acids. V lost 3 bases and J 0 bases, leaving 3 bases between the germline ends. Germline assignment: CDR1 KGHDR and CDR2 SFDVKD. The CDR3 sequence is CATSDGSTDTQYF. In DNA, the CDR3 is TGTGCCACCAGTGATGGTAGCACAGATACGCAGTATTTT.

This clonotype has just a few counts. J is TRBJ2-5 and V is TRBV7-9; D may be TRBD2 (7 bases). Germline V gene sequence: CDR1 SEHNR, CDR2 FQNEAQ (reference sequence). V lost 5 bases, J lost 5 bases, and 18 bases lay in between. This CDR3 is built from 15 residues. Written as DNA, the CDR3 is TGTGCCAGCAGCCCCACCAGAGGGGGGGTGGAGACCCAGTACTTC. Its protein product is CASSPTRGGVETQYF. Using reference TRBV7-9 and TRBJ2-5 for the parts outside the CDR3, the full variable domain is DTGVSQNPRHKITKRGQNVTFRCDPISEHNRLYWYRQTLGQGPEFLTYFQNEAQLEKSRLLSDRFSAERPKGSFSTLEIQRTEQGDSAMYLCASSPTRGGVETQYFGPGTRLLVL.

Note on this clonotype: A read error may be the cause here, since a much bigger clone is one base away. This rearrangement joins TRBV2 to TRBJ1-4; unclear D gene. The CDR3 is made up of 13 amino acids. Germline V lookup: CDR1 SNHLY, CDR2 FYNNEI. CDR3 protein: CASSVGQMLELIF. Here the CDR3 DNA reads TGTGCCAGCAGTGTCGGGCAGATGTTGGAACTGATTTTT. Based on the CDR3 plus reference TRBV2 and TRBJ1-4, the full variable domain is EPEVTQTPSHQVTQMGQEVILRCVPISNHLYFYWYRQILGQKVEFLVSFYNNEISEKSEIFDDQFSVERPDGSNFTLKIRSTKLEDSAMYFCASSVGQMLELIFGSGTQLSVL.

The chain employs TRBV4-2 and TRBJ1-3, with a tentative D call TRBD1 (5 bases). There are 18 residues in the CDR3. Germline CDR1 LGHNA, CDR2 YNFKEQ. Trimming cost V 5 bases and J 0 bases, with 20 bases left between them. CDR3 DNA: TGTGCCAGCAGCACGCGGAGCACAATCGGGACCTCTGGAAACACCATATATTTT. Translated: CASSTRSTIGTSGNTIYF.

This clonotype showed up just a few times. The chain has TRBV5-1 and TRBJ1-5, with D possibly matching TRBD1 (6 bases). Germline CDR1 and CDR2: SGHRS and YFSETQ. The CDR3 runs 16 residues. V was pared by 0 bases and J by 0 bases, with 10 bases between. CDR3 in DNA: TGCGCCAGCAGCTTGGGAACAGGGATTAGCAATCAGCCCCAGCATTTT. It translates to CASSLGTGISNQPQHF.

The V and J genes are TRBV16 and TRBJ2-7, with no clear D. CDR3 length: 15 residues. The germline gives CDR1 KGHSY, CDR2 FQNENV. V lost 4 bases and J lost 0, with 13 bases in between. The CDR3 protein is CASSLDTLSSYEQYF. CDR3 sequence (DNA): TGTGCCAGCAGCCTAGACACTTTAAGCTCCTACGAGCAGTACTTC.

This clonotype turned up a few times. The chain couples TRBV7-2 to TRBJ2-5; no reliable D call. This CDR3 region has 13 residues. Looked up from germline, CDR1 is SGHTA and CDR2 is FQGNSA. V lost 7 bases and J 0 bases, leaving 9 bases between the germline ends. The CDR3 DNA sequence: TGTGCCAGCACCCCACGGAACCAAGAGACCCAGTACTTC. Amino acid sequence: CASTPRNQETQYF.

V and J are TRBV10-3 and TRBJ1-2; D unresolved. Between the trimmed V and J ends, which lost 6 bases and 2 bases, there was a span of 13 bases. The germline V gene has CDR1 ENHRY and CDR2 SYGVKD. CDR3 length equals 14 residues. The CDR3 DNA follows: TGTGCCATCAGAAGCGGTAAAACGAACTATGGCTACACCTTC. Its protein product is CAIRSGKTNYGYTF.

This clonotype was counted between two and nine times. CDR3 DNA: TGTGCCAGCAGTTTGACCAGTGGGGCAGGGGGCTTATATGGCTACACCTTC. This translates into CASSLTSGAGGLYGYTF. This chain connects TRBV28 to TRBJ1-2; 8 bases align to TRBD1. The CDR3 has 17 amino acids. Germline CDR1 reads MDHEN; CDR2 reads SYDVKM. V was pared by 3 bases and J by 5 bases, with 14 bases of the junction left unmatched.

The CDR3: CSARSTAGQGAAYNEQFF. The DNA of the CDR3 is TGCAGTGCTAGAAGCACGGCCGGACAGGGGGCGGCCTACAATGAGCAGTTCTTC. The chain has TRBV20-1 and TRBJ2-1; 11 bases line up with TRBD1. V lost 2 bases, J lost 2 bases, and 11 bases stayed unmatched. Germline V lookup: CDR1 DFQATT, CDR2 SNEGSKA (reference sequence). The CDR3 extends over 18 amino acids.

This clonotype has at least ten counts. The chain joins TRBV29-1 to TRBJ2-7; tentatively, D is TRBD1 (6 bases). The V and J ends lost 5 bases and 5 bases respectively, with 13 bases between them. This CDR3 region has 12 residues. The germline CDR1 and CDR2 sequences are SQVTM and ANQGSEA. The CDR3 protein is CSVTRQANEQYF. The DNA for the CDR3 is TGCAGCGTTACCCGACAGGCCAACGAGCAGTACTTC.

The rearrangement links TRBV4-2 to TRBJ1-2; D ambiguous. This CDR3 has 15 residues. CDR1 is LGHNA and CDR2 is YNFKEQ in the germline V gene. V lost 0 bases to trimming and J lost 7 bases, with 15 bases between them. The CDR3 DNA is TGTGCCAGCAGCCAAGATGGTCTGGGATCGTTTGGCTACACCTTC. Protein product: CASSQDGLGSFGYTF.

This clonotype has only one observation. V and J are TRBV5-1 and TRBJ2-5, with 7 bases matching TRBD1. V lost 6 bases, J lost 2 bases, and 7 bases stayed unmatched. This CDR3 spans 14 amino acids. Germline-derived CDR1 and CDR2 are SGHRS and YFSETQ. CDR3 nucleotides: TGCGCCAGCACCAAGGGACAGCCACAAGAGACCCAGTACTTC. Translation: CASTKGQPQETQYF.

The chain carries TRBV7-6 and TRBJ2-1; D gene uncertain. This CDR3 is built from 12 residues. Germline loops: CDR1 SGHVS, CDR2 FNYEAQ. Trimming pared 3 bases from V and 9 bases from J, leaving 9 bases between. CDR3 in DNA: TGTGCCAGCAGCTTCCGGCAAGGTGAGCAGTTCTTC. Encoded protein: CASSFRQGEQFF.

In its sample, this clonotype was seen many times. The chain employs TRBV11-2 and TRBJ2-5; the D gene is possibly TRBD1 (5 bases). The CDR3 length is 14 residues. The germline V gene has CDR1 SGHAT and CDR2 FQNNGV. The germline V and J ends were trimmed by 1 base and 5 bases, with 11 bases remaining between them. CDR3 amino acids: CASSLGGSLETQYF. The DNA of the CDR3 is TGTGCCAGCAGCTTAGGGGGCAGTTTGGAGACCCAGTACTTC.

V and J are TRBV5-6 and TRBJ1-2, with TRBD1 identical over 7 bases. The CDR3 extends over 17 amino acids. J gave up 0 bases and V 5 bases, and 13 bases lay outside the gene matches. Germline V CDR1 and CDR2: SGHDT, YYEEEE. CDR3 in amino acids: CASSSTGQAIANYGYTF. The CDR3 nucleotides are TGTGCCAGCAGTTCTACTGGACAGGCGATAGCTAACTATGGCTACACCTTC. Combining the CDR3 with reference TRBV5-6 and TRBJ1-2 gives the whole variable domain DAGVTQSPTHLIKTRGQQVTLRCSPKSGHDTVSWYQQALGQGPQFIFQYYEEEERQRGNFPDRFSGHQFPNYSSELNVNALLLGDSALYLCASSSTGQAIANYGYTFGSGTRLTVV.

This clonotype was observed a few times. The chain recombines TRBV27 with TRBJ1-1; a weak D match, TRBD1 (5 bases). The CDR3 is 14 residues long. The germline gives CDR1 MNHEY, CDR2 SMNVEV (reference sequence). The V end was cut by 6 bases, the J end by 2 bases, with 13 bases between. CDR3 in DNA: TGTGCCAGCAGGGGGGTTTGGTCCAACACTGAAGCTTTCTTT. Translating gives CASRGVWSNTEAFF.

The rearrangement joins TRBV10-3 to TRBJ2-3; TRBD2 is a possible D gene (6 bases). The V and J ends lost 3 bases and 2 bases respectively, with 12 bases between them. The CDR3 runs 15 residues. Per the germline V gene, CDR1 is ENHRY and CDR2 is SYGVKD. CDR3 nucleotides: TGTGCCATCAGTGACCCAGCGGGCTACACAGATACGCAGTATTTT. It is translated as CAISDPAGYTDTQYF.

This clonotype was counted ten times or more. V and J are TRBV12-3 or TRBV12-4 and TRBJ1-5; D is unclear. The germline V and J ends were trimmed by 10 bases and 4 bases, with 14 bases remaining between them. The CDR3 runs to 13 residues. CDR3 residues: CATAVAYNQPQHF. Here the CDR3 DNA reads TGTGCCACCGCGGTAGCCTATAATCAGCCCCAGCATTTT.